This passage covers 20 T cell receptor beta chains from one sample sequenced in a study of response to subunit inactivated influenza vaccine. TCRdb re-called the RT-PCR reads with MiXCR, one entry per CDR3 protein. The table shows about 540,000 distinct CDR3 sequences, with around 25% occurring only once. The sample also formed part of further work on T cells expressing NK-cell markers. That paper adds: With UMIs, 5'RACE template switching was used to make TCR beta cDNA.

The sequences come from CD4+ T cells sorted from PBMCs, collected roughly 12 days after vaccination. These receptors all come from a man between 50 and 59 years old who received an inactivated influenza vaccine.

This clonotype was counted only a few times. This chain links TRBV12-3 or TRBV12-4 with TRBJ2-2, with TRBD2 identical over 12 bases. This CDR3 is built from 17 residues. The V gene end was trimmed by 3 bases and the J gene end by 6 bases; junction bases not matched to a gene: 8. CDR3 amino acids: CASSFSGLAGGAGELFF. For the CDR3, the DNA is TGTGCCAGCAGTTTCTCTGGGCTAGCGGGAGGGGCCGGGGAGCTGTTTTTT.

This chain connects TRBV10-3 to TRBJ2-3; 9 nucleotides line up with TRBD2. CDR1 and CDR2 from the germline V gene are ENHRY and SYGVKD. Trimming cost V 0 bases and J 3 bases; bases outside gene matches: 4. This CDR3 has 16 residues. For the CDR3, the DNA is TGTGCCATCAGTGAGTCGATTGCGGGGGGGACAGATACGCAGTATTTT. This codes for CAISESIAGGTDTQYF.

The CDR3 bases are TGTGCCAGCAGTAAATATCGACAGGGGGCGAGGCAGCCCCAGCATTTT. It translates to CASSKYRQGARQPQHF. This chain links TRBV6-2 or TRBV6-3 with TRBJ1-5, with 10 bases matching TRBD1. Germline CDR1 reads MNHEY; CDR2 reads SVGEGT. The CDR3 length is 16 residues. V shed 5 bases, J shed 7 bases, and the junction held 11 bases outside the gene matches.

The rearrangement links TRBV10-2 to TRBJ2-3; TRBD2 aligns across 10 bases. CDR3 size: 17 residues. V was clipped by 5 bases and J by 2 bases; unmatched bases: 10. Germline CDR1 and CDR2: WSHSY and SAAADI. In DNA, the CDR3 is TGCGCCAGCAGTCAAAGGGGGCTAGCGGGGGACACAGATACGCAGTATTTT. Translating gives CASSQRGLAGDTDTQYF.

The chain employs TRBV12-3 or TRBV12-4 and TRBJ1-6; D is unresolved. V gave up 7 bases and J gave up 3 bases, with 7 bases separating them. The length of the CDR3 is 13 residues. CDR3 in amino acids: CASTSYYNSPLHF. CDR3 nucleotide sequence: TGTGCCAGCACCTCCTACTATAATTCACCCCTCCACTTT.

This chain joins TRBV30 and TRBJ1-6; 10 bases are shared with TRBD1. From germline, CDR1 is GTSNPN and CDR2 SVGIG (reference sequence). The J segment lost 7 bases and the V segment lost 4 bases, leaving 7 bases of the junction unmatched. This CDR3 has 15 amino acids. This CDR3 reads CAWTRQGAQNSPLHF. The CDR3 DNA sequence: TGTGCCTGGACCAGACAGGGGGCGCAGAATTCACCCCTCCACTTT.

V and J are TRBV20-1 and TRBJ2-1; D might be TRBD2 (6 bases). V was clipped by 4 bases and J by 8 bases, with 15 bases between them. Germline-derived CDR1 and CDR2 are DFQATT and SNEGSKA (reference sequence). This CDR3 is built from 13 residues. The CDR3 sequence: CSANRDFSHEQFF. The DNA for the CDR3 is TGCAGTGCTAACCGGGACTTCTCACATGAGCAGTTCTTC.

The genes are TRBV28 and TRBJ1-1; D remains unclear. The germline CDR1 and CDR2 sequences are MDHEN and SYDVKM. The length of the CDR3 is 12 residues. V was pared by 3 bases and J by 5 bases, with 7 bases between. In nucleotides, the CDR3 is TGTGCCAGCAGTTTTCCACAGACTGAAGCTTTCTTT. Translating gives CASSFPQTEAFF.

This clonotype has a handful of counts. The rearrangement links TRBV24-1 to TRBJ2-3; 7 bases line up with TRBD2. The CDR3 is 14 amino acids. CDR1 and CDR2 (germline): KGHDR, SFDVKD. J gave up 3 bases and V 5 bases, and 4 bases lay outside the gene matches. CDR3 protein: CATSARGVTDTQYF. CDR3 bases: TGTGCCACCAGTGCCCGGGGGGTGACAGATACGCAGTATTTT.

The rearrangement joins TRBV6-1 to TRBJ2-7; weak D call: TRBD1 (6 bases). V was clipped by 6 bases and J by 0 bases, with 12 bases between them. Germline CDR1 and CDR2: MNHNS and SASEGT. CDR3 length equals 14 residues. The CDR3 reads CASSREQGSYEQYF. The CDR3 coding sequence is TGTGCCAGCAGCCGAGAACAGGGCTCCTACGAGCAGTACTTC.

This CDR3 reads CSALSAFQETQYF. The CDR3 nucleotides are TGCAGTGCTCTGTCGGCATTCCAAGAGACCCAGTACTTC. The chain combines TRBV20-1 with TRBJ2-5, with D unclear. Trimming took 5 bases from V and 1 from J, leaving 11 bases between them. Looked up from germline, CDR1 is DFQATT and CDR2 is SNEGSKA (reference sequence). This CDR3 spans 13 amino acids.

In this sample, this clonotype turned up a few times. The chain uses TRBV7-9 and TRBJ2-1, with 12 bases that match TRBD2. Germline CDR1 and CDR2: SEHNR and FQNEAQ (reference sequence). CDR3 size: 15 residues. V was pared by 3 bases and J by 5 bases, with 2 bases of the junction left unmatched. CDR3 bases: TGTGCCAGCAGCTTCCTAGCGGGAGGGAACAATGAGCAGTTCTTC. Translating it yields CASSFLAGGNNEQFF.

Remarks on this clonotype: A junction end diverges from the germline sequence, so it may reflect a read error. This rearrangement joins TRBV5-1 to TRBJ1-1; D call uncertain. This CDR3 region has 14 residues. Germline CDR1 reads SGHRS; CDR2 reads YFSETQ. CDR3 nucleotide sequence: TGTGCCAGCAGTTTCGCGGGGATGAACACTGAAGCTTTCTTT. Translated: CASSFAGMNTEAFF.

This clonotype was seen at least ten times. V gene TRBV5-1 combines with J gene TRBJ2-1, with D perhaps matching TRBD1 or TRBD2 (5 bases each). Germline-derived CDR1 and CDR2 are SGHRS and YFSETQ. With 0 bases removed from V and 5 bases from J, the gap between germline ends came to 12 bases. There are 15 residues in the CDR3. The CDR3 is CASSLARDLHNEQFF. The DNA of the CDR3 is TGCGCCAGCAGCTTGGCCAGGGACCTACACAATGAGCAGTTCTTC.

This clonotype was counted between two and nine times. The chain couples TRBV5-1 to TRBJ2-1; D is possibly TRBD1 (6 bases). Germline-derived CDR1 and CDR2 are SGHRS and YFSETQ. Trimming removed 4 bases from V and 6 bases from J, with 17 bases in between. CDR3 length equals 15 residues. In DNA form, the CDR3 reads TGCGCCAGCAGCCGGGACACTCGTAATACCAATGAGCAGTTCTTC. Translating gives CASSRDTRNTNEQFF.

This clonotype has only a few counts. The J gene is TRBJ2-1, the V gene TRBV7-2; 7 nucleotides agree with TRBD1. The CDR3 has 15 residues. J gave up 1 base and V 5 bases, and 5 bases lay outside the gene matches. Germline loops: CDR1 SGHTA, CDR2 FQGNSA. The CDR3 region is CASSATGTSYNEQFF. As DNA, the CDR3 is TGTGCCAGCAGCGCGACAGGGACGTCCTACAATGAGCAGTTCTTC.

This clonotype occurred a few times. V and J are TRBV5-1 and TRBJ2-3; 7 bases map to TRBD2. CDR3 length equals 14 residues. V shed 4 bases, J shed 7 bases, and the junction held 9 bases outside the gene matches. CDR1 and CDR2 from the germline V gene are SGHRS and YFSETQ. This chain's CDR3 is CASSETGTTNTQYF. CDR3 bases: TGCGCCAGCAGCGAGACCGGGACTACAAATACGCAGTATTTT.

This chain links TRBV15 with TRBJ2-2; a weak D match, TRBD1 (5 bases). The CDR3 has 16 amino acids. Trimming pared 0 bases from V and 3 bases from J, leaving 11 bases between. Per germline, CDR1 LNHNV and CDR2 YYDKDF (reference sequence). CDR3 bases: TGTGCCACCAGCAGAGATCTCAGGGTATACACCGGGGAGCTGTTTTTT. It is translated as CATSRDLRVYTGELFF.

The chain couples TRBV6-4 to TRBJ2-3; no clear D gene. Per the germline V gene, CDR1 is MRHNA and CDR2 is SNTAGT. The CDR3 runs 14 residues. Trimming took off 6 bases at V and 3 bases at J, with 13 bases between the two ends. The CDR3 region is CASRKAAGTDTQYF. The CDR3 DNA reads TGTGCCAGCAGAAAGGCGGCTGGGACAGATACGCAGTATTTT.

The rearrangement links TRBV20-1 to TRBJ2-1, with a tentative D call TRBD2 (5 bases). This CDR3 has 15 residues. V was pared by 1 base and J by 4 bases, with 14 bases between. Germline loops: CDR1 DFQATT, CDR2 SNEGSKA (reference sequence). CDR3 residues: CSARVEGRAYNEQFF. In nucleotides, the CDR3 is TGCAGTGCTAGAGTGGAAGGGAGAGCTTACAATGAGCAGTTCTTC.